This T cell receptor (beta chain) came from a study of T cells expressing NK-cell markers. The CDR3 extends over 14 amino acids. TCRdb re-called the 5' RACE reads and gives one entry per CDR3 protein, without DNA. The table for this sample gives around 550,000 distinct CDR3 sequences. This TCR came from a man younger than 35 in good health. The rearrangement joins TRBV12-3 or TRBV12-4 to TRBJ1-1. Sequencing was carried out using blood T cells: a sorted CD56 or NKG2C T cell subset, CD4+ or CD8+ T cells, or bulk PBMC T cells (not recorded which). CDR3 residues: CASSSGEVGTEAFF.